The 18 T cell receptor beta chains reported below all come from one sample, sequenced in a study of identical twins. TCRdb reprocessed the 5' RACE reads with MiXCR, giving one entry per CDR3 protein. The table has 550,000 to 800,000 distinct CDR3 sequences, just over 7% seen once. These records were also assigned to another study, of yellow fever vaccine responses in identical twins.

Sequenced sample: PBMCs. These receptors came from a young woman in good health.

This clonotype has ten or more counts. V usage is TRBV15 and J usage is TRBJ1-4; 10 bases align to TRBD1. Germline lookup yields CDR1 LNHNV and CDR2 YYDKDF (reference sequence). CDR3 length: 15 residues. With 2 bases clipped from V and 7 bases from J, the junction kept 4 bases outside the gene matches. The CDR3 protein is CATSRSRQGAEKLFF. The DNA for the CDR3 is TGTGCCACCAGCAGAAGCCGACAGGGGGCTGAAAAACTGTTTTTT.

This clonotype was detected a few times. V and J are TRBV5-1 and TRBJ2-3, with 10 bases that match TRBD2. Germline lookup yields CDR1 SGHRS and CDR2 YFSETQ. Trimming at V came to 8 bases and at J to 6 bases, leaving 9 bases not matched to a gene. The CDR3 contains 14 residues. CDR3 sequence (DNA): TGCGCCAGTCAACCGAGCGGGGGGGGTGATACGCAGTATTTT. This gives the protein CASQPSGGGDTQYF.

V and J are TRBV5-1 and TRBJ1-3; a weak D match, TRBD1 (6 bases). This CDR3 is 14 amino acids long. CDR1 is SGHRS and CDR2 is YFSETQ in the germline V gene. Trimming stripped 1 base from V and 4 bases from J, with 9 bases between. CDR3 coding DNA: TGCGCCAGCAGCTTGACAGGGTACGGAAACACCATATATTTT. It encodes CASSLTGYGNTIYF. The full variable domain, rest sourced from reference TRBV5-1 and TRBJ1-3, is KAGVTQTPRYLIKTRGQQVTLSCSPISGHRSVSWYQQTPGQGLQFLFEYFSETQRNKGNFPGRFSGRQFSNSRSEMNVSTLELGDSALYLCASSLTGYGNTIYFGEGSWLTVV.

The genes are TRBV20-1 and TRBJ2-5; D unclear. CDR1 is DFQATT, CDR2 SNEGSKA, per germline (reference sequence). With 3 bases removed from V and 3 bases from J, the gap between germline ends came to 8 bases. The CDR3 length is 12 residues. Here the CDR3 DNA reads TGCAGTGCTAGGCCGGTTGAAGAGACCCAGTACTTC. Protein: CSARPVEETQYF.

This clonotype was detected many times. The gene calls are TRBV25-1 and TRBJ1-1; D not resolved. CDR1 and CDR2 from the germline V gene are MGHDK and SYGVNS. CDR3 size: 11 residues. V was clipped by 4 bases and J by 6 bases, with 6 bases between them. CDR3 sequence (DNA): TGTGCCAGCAGTGGACATTCTGAAGCTTTCTTT. This encodes CASSGHSEAFF.

The chain links TRBV6-1 to TRBJ2-7, with D perhaps being TRBD1 or TRBD2 (5 bases each). Trimming shortened V by 4 bases and J by 4 bases, and 11 bases separated the two germline ends. The CDR3 spans 13 residues. Germline loops: CDR1 MNHNS, CDR2 SASEGT. CDR3 sequence: CASSGSGRYEQYV. Written as DNA, the CDR3 is TGTGCCAGCAGTGGCTCGGGGCGATACGAGCAGTACGTC.

The chain employs TRBV20-1 and TRBJ2-2; tentative D call: TRBD2 (6 bases). Trimming cost V 0 bases and J 5 bases, with 7 bases left between them. This CDR3 contains 13 residues. Germline V CDR1 and CDR2: DFQATT, SNEGSKA (reference sequence). The CDR3: CSARDGGTGELFF. CDR3 sequence (DNA): TGCAGTGCTAGAGATGGAGGGACCGGGGAGCTGTTTTTT.

This clonotype was recorded at least ten times. The V and J genes are TRBV7-9 and TRBJ1-1, with 9 bases identical to TRBD1. Trimming cost V 4 bases and J 8 bases; bases outside gene matches: 11. CDR1 is SEHNR and CDR2 is FQNEAQ in the germline V gene (reference sequence). This CDR3 is 15 amino acids long. The CDR3 region has the DNA TGTGCCAGCAGCTCCTTCGGGGACAGGGTATCGGAAGCTTTCTTT. This codes for CASSSFGDRVSEAFF.

This clonotype was seen only a few times. V and J are TRBV12-3 or TRBV12-4 and TRBJ1-1, with 9 bases that match TRBD1. This CDR3 has 14 residues. The J segment lost 10 bases and the V segment lost 0 bases, leaving 6 bases of the junction unmatched. The CDR3 DNA sequence: TGTGCCAGCAGTTTAGCGCTGGTGACAGGGGGAGCTTTCTTT. Translated: CASSLALVTGGAFF.

This clonotype has a handful of counts. The rearrangement joins TRBV20-1 to TRBJ2-1; 14 nucleotides match TRBD2. The CDR3 covers 20 residues. V shed 5 bases, J shed 3 bases, and the junction held 18 bases outside the gene matches. The germline gives CDR1 DFQATT, CDR2 SNEGSKA (reference sequence). This chain's CDR3 is CSAGGWTGGTSGSNYNEQFF. The DNA of the CDR3 is TGCAGTGCTGGGGGGTGGACAGGGGGGACTAGCGGGAGTAACTACAATGAGCAGTTCTTC.

This clonotype appeared once. The gene calls are TRBV7-3 and TRBJ2-7; D not resolved. Germline CDR1 reads SGHTA; CDR2 reads FQGTGA. The CDR3 runs 13 residues. Trimming left V 10 bases short and J 2 bases short, with 15 bases between. CDR3 nucleotides: TGTGCCACTCCCCATCAATTGGCCTACGAGCAGTACTTC. Translating it yields CATPHQLAYEQYF.

This clonotype was counted a few times. This rearrangement joins TRBV28 to TRBJ2-1; TRBD1 matches at 9 bases. The J segment lost 4 bases and the V segment lost 5 bases, leaving 12 bases of the junction unmatched. Germline loops: CDR1 MDHEN, CDR2 SYDVKM. The CDR3 is 17 amino acids. The CDR3: CASSLQNRGPRYNEQFF. The CDR3 nucleotides are TGTGCCAGCAGTCTCCAAAACAGGGGGCCGCGGTACAATGAGCAGTTCTTC.

The genes are TRBV3-1 and TRBJ2-7, with D maybe TRBD2 (6 bases). Germline V lookup: CDR1 LGHDT, CDR2 YNNKEL (reference sequence). This CDR3 has 15 residues. The V end lost 0 bases, the J end lost 2 bases, and 11 bases lay between the germline ends. The CDR3 DNA reads TGTGCCAGCAGCCAAGAACTAGCCCCAGCCTACGAGCAGTACTTC. It translates to CASSQELAPAYEQYF.

CDR3 protein: CASKRTGWGYGYTF. CDR3 in DNA: TGTGCCAGCAAACGGACAGGGTGGGGCTATGGCTACACCTTC. This chain links TRBV27 with TRBJ1-2; 8 bases match TRBD1. Trimming cost V 7 bases and J 4 bases; bases outside gene matches: 8. The germline gives CDR1 MNHEY, CDR2 SMNVEV (reference sequence). The CDR3 contains 14 residues.

This clonotype was detected a few times. The chain uses TRBV24-1 and TRBJ2-7, with 9 bases that match TRBD2. J lost 3 bases, V lost 2 bases, and 7 bases had no gene match. Germline V CDR1 and CDR2: KGHDR, SFDVKD. CDR3 size: 16 residues. The CDR3 bases are TGTGCCACCAGTGATTCGCCGACTAGCGGCAACTACGAGCAGTACTTC. Encoded protein: CATSDSPTSGNYEQYF.

This clonotype was seen a handful of times. The CDR3 spells CASSLDQGGNIQYF. The CDR3 DNA sequence: TGTGCCAGCAGCTTGGATCAGGGCGGAAACATTCAGTACTTC. The chain has TRBV5-5 and TRBJ2-4, with a weak D call TRBD1 (5 bases). Trimming took off 0 bases at V and 6 bases at J, with 10 bases between the two ends. Germline loops: CDR1 SGHKS, CDR2 YYEKEE (reference sequence). This CDR3 has 14 residues. The full variable domain, in which reference TRBV5-5 and TRBJ2-4 provide the parts outside the CDR3, is DAGVTQSPTHLIKTRGQQVTLRCSPISGHKSVSWYQQVLGQGPQFIFQYYEKEERGRGNFPDRFSARQFPNYSSELNVNALLLGDSALYLCASSLDQGGNIQYFGAGTRLSVL.

V is TRBV9 and J is TRBJ2-2, with 16 bases aligning to TRBD2. V shed 4 bases and J 6 bases; nucleotides not matched to a gene: 18. The CDR3 length is 21 residues. In germline, CDR1 is SGDLS, CDR2 YYNGEE. CDR3 protein: CASSPQGTSGRASNGAGELFF. The CDR3 DNA reads TGTGCCAGCAGCCCTCAAGGGACTAGCGGGAGGGCCTCAAATGGGGCCGGGGAGCTGTTTTTT.

This clonotype was detected a few times. The CDR3 sequence: CASSGQGPTDTQYF. In DNA form, the CDR3 reads TGCGCCAGCAGTGGACAGGGGCCCACAGATACGCAGTATTTT. The chain recombines TRBV10-2 with TRBJ2-3; 8 bases match TRBD1. CDR3 size: 14 residues. Germline V gives CDR1 WSHSY, CDR2 SAAADI. V shed 4 bases and J 2 bases; nucleotides not matched to a gene: 2.